This entry lists 2 T cell receptor beta chains sequenced from one sample in a study of cytomegalovirus exposure and HLA in healthy donors. Produced via immunoSEQ multiplex PCR; TCRdb's table is partial and in-frame only. The table includes 130,000 to 150,000 clones, around 88% detected once. Sequencing input: PBMCs. Receptor source: a woman aged 18-30 years in good health and CMV-seropositive.

In this sample, this clone turned up a few times. The gene calls are TRBV19 and TRBJ1-2, with 7 bases lining up with TRBD1. Unmatched junction bases numbered 7, after V lost 4 bases and J lost 5 bases. The CDR3 loop spans 14 amino acids. Germline assignment: CDR1 LNHDA and CDR2 SQIVND (reference sequence). The CDR3 loop is CASSTPGTEYGYTF. The CDR3 DNA reads as TGTGCCAGTAGTACACCCGGGACAGAATATGGCTACACCTTC.

The chain recombines TRBV10-3 with TRBJ2-5, with 13 positions matching TRBD2. Germline V gene sequence: CDR1 ENHRY, CDR2 SYGVKD. V lost 2 bases to trimming and J lost 7 bases; unmatched junction nucleotides: 7. The CDR3 is 16 residues long. As DNA, the CDR3 is TGTGCCATCAGTGAGGCGACTAGCGGGGGGTTTGGGACCCAGTACTTC. Amino acids: CAISEATSGGFGTQYF.